Following are 17 T cell receptor beta chains from one sample sequenced in a study of shared clonotypes between healthy human individuals. As defined, naive CD8 cells were CD45RO-negative and positively selected for CCR7, with terminally differentiated effector memory CD45RA+ cells excluded. The table came from immunoSEQ multiplex PCR; TCRdb's copy has only in-frame clones and leaves some out. The data contain about 820,000 clones, about 91% of them seen just once; the ten biggest clones take up 24%. Source material: naive CD8+ T cells sorted from blood. All receptors derive from a man in his thirties or forties in good health.

This sequence joins TRBV5-4 and TRBJ1-4, with 7 bases lining up with TRBD1. V gave up 4 bases and J gave up 6 bases; unmatched junction bases: 6. The CDR3 contains 14 residues. CDR1 and CDR2 (germline): SGHNT, YYREEE (reference sequence). Here the CDR3 reads CASSVQGWDEKLFF. Here the CDR3 DNA reads TGTGCCAGCAGCGTACAGGGGTGGGATGAAAAACTGTTTTTT.

V gene TRBV18 combines with J gene TRBJ1-1; a possible D gene is TRBD1 (5 bases). Germline V gene lookup returns CDR1 KGHSH and CDR2 LQKENI. V was cut by 4 bases and J by 3 bases, with 6 bases left in between. CDR3 size: 12 residues. CDR3 region: CASSRGYTEAFF. CDR3 in DNA: TGTGCCAGCTCACGGGGCTACACTGAAGCTTTCTTT.

The rearrangement joins TRBV27 to TRBJ1-1; no clear D gene. Trimming took off 5 bases at V and 1 base at J, with 11 bases between the two ends. This CDR3 spans 14 amino acids. Looked up from germline, CDR1 is MNHEY and CDR2 is SMNVEV (reference sequence). The DNA for the CDR3 is TGTGCCAGCAGTCCCTCTCGACAGAACACTGAAGCTTTCTTT. Its translation is CASSPSRQNTEAFF.

This chain links TRBV7-2 with TRBJ2-5; 10 nucleotides line up with TRBD1. This CDR3 region has 15 residues. The germline V gene encodes CDR1 SGHTA and CDR2 FQGNSA. V dropped 6 bases and J dropped 0; count of bases not matched to a gene: 4. CDR3 loop: CASSGTGEYQETQYF. The DNA for the CDR3 is TGTGCCAGCAGTGGGACAGGGGAGTACCAAGAGACCCAGTACTTC. The variable domain in full, completed from reference TRBV7-2 and TRBJ2-5, reads GAGVSQSPSNKVTEKGKDVELRCDPISGHTALYWYRQSLGQGLEFLIYFQGNSAPDKSGLPSDRFSAERTGGSVSTLTIQRTQQEDSAVYLCASSGTGEYQETQYFGPGTRLLVL.

This clone has a count of ten or more. The gene calls are TRBV6-1 and TRBJ2-3; TRBD2 is a possible D gene (6 bases). Germline V lookup: CDR1 MNHNS, CDR2 SASEGT. The CDR3 is 15 residues long. V was trimmed by 2 bases and J by 4 bases, leaving 13 bases between them. The CDR3 sequence: CASSENGGGPDTQYF. The DNA for the CDR3 is TGTGCCAGCAGTGAAAACGGGGGTGGCCCAGATACGCAGTATTTT.

The chain employs TRBV29-1 and TRBJ2-7; D is possibly TRBD1 or TRBD2 (5 bases each). The CDR3 covers 12 residues. In germline, CDR1 is SQVTM, CDR2 ANQGSEA. V was cut by 6 bases and J by 0 bases, with 9 bases left in between. The CDR3 is CSVTGTSYEQYF. CDR3 coding DNA: TGCAGCGTAACCGGGACCTCCTACGAGCAGTACTTC.

The rearrangement links TRBV5-1 to TRBJ2-7, with 16 bases aligning to TRBD2. Trimming removed 4 bases from V and 4 bases from J; junction bases left unmatched: 2. The germline V gene has CDR1 SGHRS and CDR2 YFSETQ. This CDR3 comprises 15 residues. In DNA form, the CDR3 reads TGCGCCAGCAGCACGGGACTAGCGGGAGGGTACGAGCAGTACTTC. Translation: CASSTGLAGGYEQYF.

CDR3 bases: TGTGCCAGCAGTTTAAGGTCGGGAGGGACGTTTGGTGGGCAGTTCTTC. Protein product: CASSLRSGGTFGGQFF. The chain employs TRBV27 and TRBJ2-1; 8 bases align to TRBD2. V was clipped by 2 bases and J by 12 bases; unmatched bases: 15. The germline CDR1 and CDR2 sequences are MNHEY and SMNVEV (reference sequence). The CDR3 is 16 residues long.

This clone was seen just once. V usage is TRBV7-8 and J usage is TRBJ2-7; the match to TRBD1 covers 9 bases. The CDR3 sequence is 14 residues long. Per the germline V gene, CDR1 is SGHVS and CDR2 is FQNEAQ. With 1 base clipped from V and 2 bases from J, the junction kept 0 bases outside the gene matches. CDR3 loop: CASSLGTGAYEQYF. The CDR3 coding sequence is TGTGCCAGCAGCTTAGGGACAGGGGCCTACGAGCAGTACTTC.

V gene TRBV9 combines with J gene TRBJ2-3, with 8 bases that match TRBD2. Germline V CDR1 and CDR2: SGDLS, YYNGEE. Unmatched junction bases numbered 8, after V lost 5 bases and J lost 3 bases. This CDR3 comprises 15 residues. CDR3 in DNA: TGTGCCAGCAGTTTCGGGAGGGGGAGTACAGATACGCAGTATTTT. It is translated as CASSFGRGSTDTQYF.

CDR3 residues: CASSLSPFGTGVYGYTF. CDR3 sequence (DNA): TGTGCCAGCAGCCTGTCGCCATTCGGGACAGGGGTCTATGGCTACACCTTC. The chain has TRBV28 and TRBJ1-2; 10 bases agree with TRBD1. V lost 6 bases to trimming and J lost 4 bases; unmatched junction nucleotides: 14. The CDR3 is 17 amino acids. Germline V gives CDR1 MDHEN, CDR2 SYDVKM.

The gene calls are TRBV28 and TRBJ1-5; 8 bases align to TRBD1. CDR3 length: 16 residues. Germline V gene data show CDR1 as MDHEN and CDR2 as SYDVKM. The ends lost 0 bases at V and 7 bases at J; junction bases unmatched: 8. CDR3 DNA sequence: TGTGCCAGCAGTTTATGGGACGGACAGGGAAGGCAGCCCCAGCATTTT. Protein: CASSLWDGQGRQPQHF. Full variable domain (outside the CDR3, taken from reference TRBV28 and TRBJ1-5): DVKVTQSSRYLVKRTGEKVFLECVQDMDHENMFWYRQDPGLGLRLIYFSYDVKMKEKGDIPEGYSVSREKKERFSLILESASTNQTSMYLCASSLWDGQGRQPQHFGDGTRLSIL.

The V gene is TRBV14, the J gene TRBJ2-7; unclear D gene. Germline CDR1 is SGHDN and CDR2 is FVKESK. The length of the CDR3 is 16 residues. The V gene lost 1 base and the J gene lost 1 base, with 14 bases spanning the gap. The CDR3 reads CASSQAETSRSYEQYF. CDR3 in DNA: TGTGCCAGCAGCCAAGCCGAGACGAGTCGGTCCTACGAGCAGTACTTC. Looking up the rest from reference TRBV14 and TRBJ2-7 gives the full variable domain: EAGVTQFPSHSVIEKGQTVTLRCDPISGHDNLYWYRRVMGKEIKFLLHFVKESKQDESGMPNNRFLAERTGGTYSTLKVQPAELEDSGVYFCASSQAETSRSYEQYFGPGTRLTVT.

The genes are TRBV9 and TRBJ2-5; TRBD2 aligns across 11 bases. V gave up 1 base and J gave up 4 bases; unmatched junction bases: 3. CDR1 and CDR2 (germline): SGDLS, YYNGEE. The CDR3 is 15 residues long. Here the CDR3 reads CASSVLAGGRETQYF. DNA of the CDR3: TGTGCCAGCAGCGTACTAGCGGGAGGACGAGAGACCCAGTACTTC.

The chain uses TRBV5-4 and TRBJ2-5, with unresolved D. In germline, CDR1 is SGHNT, CDR2 YYREEE (reference sequence). V lost 0 bases, J lost 5 bases, and 11 bases lay in between. This CDR3 region has 14 residues. Here the CDR3 DNA reads TGTGCCAGCAGCTTGGGCCGGGCGGACGAGACCCAGTACTTC. Protein sequence: CASSLGRADETQYF. Variable domain in full (rest from reference TRBV5-4 and TRBJ2-5): ETGVTQSPTHLIKTRGQQVTLRCSSQSGHNTVSWYQQALGQGPQFIFQYYREEENGRGNFPPRFSGLQFPNYSSELNVNALELDDSALYLCASSLGRADETQYFGPGTRLLVL.

The chain employs TRBV28 and TRBJ2-7; the D gene could be TRBD1 or TRBD2 (5 bases each). The V and J ends lost 5 bases and 9 bases respectively, with 26 bases between them. Germline CDR1 is MDHEN and CDR2 is SYDVKM. The CDR3 has 16 amino acids. In DNA form, the CDR3 reads TGTGCCAGCAGTATTACCCCGGCTGAGGGGCTGTTGAGGCAGTACTTC. Residues: CASSITPAEGLLRQYF.

The V gene is TRBV4-1, the J gene TRBJ2-7; D unresolved. This CDR3 has 14 residues. Trimming cost V 1 base and J 4 bases, with 11 bases left between them. Germline values: CDR1 MGHRA, CDR2 YSYEKL. CDR3: CASSQVIVPYEQYF. Written as DNA, the CDR3 is TGCGCCAGCAGCCAAGTAATCGTACCGTACGAGCAGTACTTC.